Listed here are 25 T cell receptor beta chains from one sample, sequenced in a study of T cell responses to AZD1222 COVID-19 vaccine. Assay: immunoSEQ multiplex PCR; the TCRdb copy retains only in-frame clones and omits some. There are approximately 80,000 clones in the sample; around 90% occur only once, and 24% lies in the top ten. The sample was peripheral blood, taken on day 0 of AZD1222 vaccination. The receptors originated from an adult in good health.

The chain employs TRBV29-1 and TRBJ2-7; the match to TRBD2 covers 9 bases. CDR3 length: 13 residues. Looked up from germline, CDR1 is SQVTM and CDR2 is ANQGSEA. Trimming cost V 7 bases and J 3 bases; bases outside gene matches: 7. The CDR3 sequence is CSARVTSGYEQYF. The CDR3 DNA sequence: TGCAGCGCACGCGTGACTAGCGGCTACGAGCAGTACTTC.

J is TRBJ2-7 and V is TRBV6-2 or TRBV6-3, with TRBD1 as a possible D gene (6 bases). V lost 10 bases to trimming and J lost 6 bases, with 16 bases between them. This CDR3 comprises 12 residues. Germline loops: CDR1 MNHEY, CDR2 SVGEGT. The CDR3 DNA reads as TGTGCCACCAGCAGGGGCGCGGGCGAGCAGTACTTC. Protein sequence: CATSRGAGEQYF.

The V and J genes are TRBV11-2 and TRBJ2-1, with 14 bases matching TRBD2. Germline V lookup: CDR1 SGHAT, CDR2 FQNNGV. The CDR3 sequence is 19 residues long. Trimming at V came to 2 bases and at J to 3 bases, leaving 9 bases not matched to a gene. This CDR3 is CASSLRNRTSGRFYNEQFF. As DNA, the CDR3 is TGTGCCAGCAGCTTACGGAACAGGACTAGCGGGAGGTTCTACAATGAGCAGTTCTTC.

This clone showed up just once. The rearrangement joins TRBV3-1 (or the pseudogene TRBV3-2) to TRBJ1-4, with 9 bases matching TRBD1. V was clipped by 3 bases and J by 5 bases; unmatched bases: 4. The CDR3 runs 15 residues. Germline assignment: CDR1 LGHDT and CDR2 YNNKEL (reference sequence). The CDR3, as DNA: TGTGCCAGCAGCCATCGGACAGGGGAAAATGAAAAACTGTTTTTT. This codes for CASSHRTGENEKLFF.

The chain recombines TRBV5-1 with TRBJ1-1; TRBD1 matches at 7 bases. Germline trimming cut 1 base from V and 2 bases from J; bases unmatched to any gene: 8. The germline V gene encodes CDR1 SGHRS and CDR2 YFSETQ. This CDR3 contains 16 residues. The CDR3 DNA reads as TGCGCCAGCAGCTTGCGGGAACAGGGGATCAACACTGAAGCTTTCTTT. This encodes CASSLREQGINTEAFF.

A remark on this clone: Other DNA sequences in this specimen translate into the identical CDR3. V gene TRBV6-6 combines with J gene TRBJ1-2, with unresolved D. Germline V gives CDR1 MNHNY, CDR2 SVGAGI (reference sequence). Trimming shortened V by 2 bases and J by 2 bases, and 6 bases separated the two germline ends. This CDR3 has 13 residues. The CDR3 bases are TGTGCCAGCAGTTACAGCCAGAACTATGGCTACACCTTC. Its translation is CASSYSQNYGYTF.

V gene TRBV27 combines with J gene TRBJ1-5, with D hard to call. There are 13 residues in the CDR3. The V and J ends lost 3 bases and 7 bases respectively, with 10 bases between them. The V gene's germline CDR1 is MNHEY and CDR2 SMNVEV (reference sequence). The CDR3 region has the DNA TGTGCCAGCAGTTTCGGGCGGAAGCAGCCCCAGCATTTT. It codes for CASSFGRKQPQHF.

This chain links TRBV20-1 with TRBJ1-2; 7 nucleotides agree with TRBD1. This CDR3 has 16 residues. Germline assignment: CDR1 DFQATT and CDR2 SNEGSKA (reference sequence). The V gene end was trimmed by 3 bases and the J gene end by 2 bases; junction bases not matched to a gene: 12. CDR3 DNA: TGCAGTGCTAGTCACCGGGACAGAGAAGAAAACTATGGCTACACCTTC. It translates to CSASHRDREENYGYTF.

The chain has TRBV6-5 and TRBJ2-2; D is uncertain. Trimming left V 6 bases short and J 4 bases short, with 12 bases between. This CDR3 region has 14 residues. The germline V gene encodes CDR1 MNHEY and CDR2 SVGAGI. CDR3 in DNA: TGTGCCAGCAGCCCACTGGGAACCACCGGGGAGCTGTTTTTT. Amino acids: CASSPLGTTGELFF.

V gene TRBV12-3 or TRBV12-4 combines with J gene TRBJ2-7; a possible D gene is TRBD2 (6 bases). V was shortened by 8 bases and J by 2 bases, with 13 bases between the two germline ends. The CDR3 consists of 13 residues. The DNA of the CDR3 is TGTGCCAGCCGCCCGGGCGGGACCTACGAGCAGTACTTC. This encodes CASRPGGTYEQYF.

The chain recombines TRBV19 with TRBJ2-2; possible D gene TRBD1, 6 bases. CDR3 length: 15 residues. Germline V gene sequence: CDR1 LNHDA, CDR2 SQIVND (reference sequence). V shed 4 bases and J shed 6 bases, with 15 bases lying between them. The CDR3 sequence: CASSREQGWSGELFF. CDR3 DNA sequence: TGTGCCAGTAGTAGAGAACAGGGTTGGTCCGGGGAGCTGTTTTTT.

The chain combines TRBV5-5 with TRBJ1-1, with D unclear. Germline V gene sequence: CDR1 SGHKS, CDR2 YYEKEE (reference sequence). This CDR3 spans 14 amino acids. V was pared by 0 bases and J by 1 base, with 7 bases between. The CDR3 is CASSLAVPNTEAFF. Written as DNA, the CDR3 is TGTGCCAGCAGCTTGGCCGTTCCGAACACTGAAGCTTTCTTT. Full variable domain (outside the CDR3, taken from reference TRBV5-5 and TRBJ1-1): DAGVTQSPTHLIKTRGQQVTLRCSPISGHKSVSWYQQVLGQGPQFIFQYYEKEERGRGNFPDRFSARQFPNYSSELNVNALLLGDSALYLCASSLAVPNTEAFFGQGTRLTVV.

The chain carries TRBV24-1 and TRBJ2-1; 11 positions agree with TRBD2. The J segment lost 9 bases and the V segment lost 5 bases, leaving 5 bases of the junction unmatched. CDR1 is KGHDR, CDR2 SFDVKD, per germline. The CDR3 runs to 14 residues. For the CDR3, the DNA is TGTGCCACCAGTGTGGGGACTAGCGGAAGTGAGCAGTTCTTC. It encodes CATSVGTSGSEQFF.

The chain uses TRBV5-1 and TRBJ2-3; D not certain. Germline assignment: CDR1 SGHRS and CDR2 YFSETQ. CDR3 length: 15 amino acids. Trimming took 0 bases from V and 6 from J, leaving 14 bases between them. DNA for the CDR3: TGCGCCAGCAGCTTGGAACCCACTTCTGCCGATACGCAGTATTTT. It encodes CASSLEPTSADTQYF. Complete variable domain (other parts from reference TRBV5-1 and TRBJ2-3): KAGVTQTPRYLIKTRGQQVTLSCSPISGHRSVSWYQQTPGQGLQFLFEYFSETQRNKGNFPGRFSGRQFSNSRSEMNVSTLELGDSALYLCASSLEPTSADTQYFGPGTRLTVL.

This clone was counted a few times. The J gene is TRBJ2-1, the V gene TRBV12-3 or TRBV12-4; D may be TRBD1 or TRBD2 (5 bases each). The CDR3 has 12 residues. V was trimmed by 3 bases and J by 8 bases, leaving 8 bases between them. For the CDR3, the DNA is TGTGCCAGCAGTTTCGAGGGGTATGAGCAGTTCTTC. It yields the protein CASSFEGYEQFF.

The rearrangement uses TRBV4-3 and TRBJ2-6; D is perhaps TRBD1 (6 bases). CDR3 length equals 15 residues. The germline CDR1 and CDR2 sequences are LGHNA and YSLEER. Trimming took off 4 bases at V and 2 bases at J, with 9 bases between the two ends. As DNA, the CDR3 is TGCGCCAGCAGCCCGGGACAAACTGGGGCCAACGTCCTGACTTTC. It is translated as CASSPGQTGANVLTF.

CDR3 sequence: CASSQVGEDTQYF. CDR3 sequence (DNA): TGTGCCAGCAGCCAAGTGGGGGAAGATACGCAGTATTTT. The rearrangement joins TRBV3-1 (or the pseudogene TRBV3-2) to TRBJ2-3; the D call may be TRBD1 or TRBD2 (5 bases each). CDR1 is LGHDT and CDR2 is YNNKEL in the germline V gene (reference sequence). The CDR3 extends over 13 amino acids. The V end was cut by 1 base, the J end by 5 bases, with 7 bases between.

The chain recombines TRBV7-9 with TRBJ1-2; no definite D call. This CDR3 spans 14 amino acids. The V and J ends lost 2 bases and 5 bases respectively, with 12 bases between them. In germline, CDR1 is SEHNR, CDR2 FQNEAQ (reference sequence). The CDR3 DNA sequence: TGTGCCAGCAGCTTAAACACGGGAACATATGGCTACACCTTC. This gives the protein CASSLNTGTYGYTF. The whole variable domain, filled in from reference TRBV7-9 and TRBJ1-2, reads DTGVSQNPRHKITKRGQNVTFRCDPISEHNRLYWYRQTLGQGPEFLTYFQNEAQLEKSRLLSDRFSAERPKGSFSTLEIQRTEQGDSAMYLCASSLNTGTYGYTFGSGTRLTVV.

CDR3 sequence: CASSTLRDHTGELFF. In nucleotides, the CDR3 is TGTGCCAGTAGTACCTTGCGGGATCACACCGGGGAGCTGTTTTTT. V gene TRBV19 combines with J gene TRBJ2-2; D is possibly TRBD2 (6 bases). The CDR3 loop spans 15 amino acids. Trimming cost V 4 bases and J 3 bases, with 12 bases left between them. Per germline, CDR1 LNHDA and CDR2 SQIVND (reference sequence).

The chain recombines TRBV19 with TRBJ2-3, with TRBD1 as a possible D gene (6 bases). The germline gives CDR1 LNHDA, CDR2 SQIVND (reference sequence). V lost 6 bases to trimming and J lost 1 base, with 11 bases between them. The CDR3 length is 14 residues. The CDR3 DNA is TGTGCCAGTAGCAGGGGATTGGGCACAGATACGCAGTATTTT. Protein product: CASSRGLGTDTQYF. The full variable domain, in which reference TRBV19 and TRBJ2-3 provide the parts outside the CDR3, is DGGITQSPKYLFRKEGQNVTLSCEQNLNHDAMYWYRQDPGQGLRLIYYSQIVNDFQKGDIAEGYSVSREKKESFPLTVTSAQKNPTAFYLCASSRGLGTDTQYFGPGTRLTVL.

The chain employs TRBV7-3 and TRBJ2-3; D possibly matches TRBD1 or TRBD2 (6 bases each). The CDR3 has 16 residues. Trimming removed 5 bases from V and 3 bases from J, with 18 bases in between. Germline assignment: CDR1 SGHTA and CDR2 FQGTGA. CDR3 region: CASSLGGTGRTDTQYF. The DNA for the CDR3 is TGTGCCAGCAGCCTAGGGGGGACGGGAAGGACAGATACGCAGTATTTT. Supplemented by reference TRBV7-3 and TRBJ2-3, the full variable domain reads GAGVSQTPSNKVTEKGKYVELRCDPISGHTALYWYRQSLGQGPEFLIYFQGTGAADDSGLPNDRFFAVRPEGSVSTLKIQRTERGDSAVYLCASSLGGTGRTDTQYFGPGTRLTVL.

V and J are TRBV15 and TRBJ2-5; D could derive from TRBD1 or TRBD2 (5 bases each). Germline CDR1 LNHNV, CDR2 YYDKDF (reference sequence). V gave up 5 bases and J gave up 2 bases, with 15 bases separating them. This CDR3 has 15 amino acids. CDR3 in DNA: TGTGCCACCAGCGACGGGACCCCTCTACAAGAGACCCAGTACTTC. Translated: CATSDGTPLQETQYF.

The rearrangement uses TRBV5-6 and TRBJ2-5; D might be TRBD1 (5 bases). Trimming removed 3 bases at V and 5 bases at J, with 5 bases between. Germline V lookup: CDR1 SGHDT, CDR2 YYEEEE. The CDR3 spans 11 residues. The CDR3 DNA reads as TGTGCCAGCAGCTCAGGGGAGACCCAGTACTTC. As protein: CASSSGETQYF. Combining the CDR3 with reference TRBV5-6 and TRBJ2-5 gives the whole variable domain DAGVTQSPTHLIKTRGQQVTLRCSPKSGHDTVSWYQQALGQGPQFIFQYYEEEERQRGNFPDRFSGHQFPNYSSELNVNALLLGDSALYLCASSSGETQYFGPGTRLLVL.

The genes are TRBV9 and TRBJ1-4; TRBD1 matches at 7 bases. Trimming removed 1 base from V and 7 bases from J; junction bases left unmatched: 7. This CDR3 comprises 15 residues. The germline V gene encodes CDR1 SGDLS and CDR2 YYNGEE. The DNA for the CDR3 is TGTGCCAGCAGCGTATTGGGACAGACGAGTGAAAAACTGTTTTTT. Translation gives CASSVLGQTSEKLFF.

The J gene is TRBJ1-2, the V gene TRBV5-6; D is unclear. V was cut by 4 bases and J by 6 bases, with 7 bases left in between. There are 11 residues in the CDR3. Germline-derived CDR1 and CDR2 are SGHDT and YYEEEE. CDR3 protein: CASSRLDGYTF. The CDR3 DNA sequence: TGTGCCAGCAGCCGCCTAGATGGCTACACCTTC.